A single sample is the source of the 26 T cell receptor beta chains below, sequenced in a study of shared clonotypes between healthy human individuals. Data came from immunoSEQ multiplex PCR; TCRdb stores just in-frame clones and leaves some out. The sample consists of around 2,100,000 clones, about 94% of them appearing once. Positively selected for CCR7, the CD45RO-negative cells used as naive CD8 cells excluded terminally differentiated effector memory CD45RA+ cells. Source material: naive CD8+ T cells sorted from blood. The source of these receptors is a man aged 18 to 29 in good health.

The chain links TRBV29-1 to TRBJ2-5; 12 bases match TRBD2. Germline loops: CDR1 SQVTM, CDR2 ANQGSEA. V was pared by 3 bases and J by 9 bases, with 11 bases of the junction left unmatched. The CDR3 consists of 15 residues. The DNA of the CDR3 is TGCAGCGTTGATTTGTCCCTACTAGCGGGGGGTCCCCAGTACTTC. This gives the protein CSVDLSLLAGGPQYF.

Comment on this clone: The same CDR3 arises from other DNA sequences in this sample as well. The rearrangement links TRBV9 to TRBJ1-3; D not certain. The CDR3 covers 12 residues. Trimming took 1 base from V and 4 from J, leaving 3 bases between them. Germline V gene lookup returns CDR1 SGDLS and CDR2 YYNGEE. CDR3 coding DNA: TGTGCCAGCAGCGTACCCGGAAACACCATATATTTT. Its protein product is CASSVPGNTIYF. The full variable domain, with the rest looked up from reference TRBV9 and TRBJ1-3, is DSGVTQTPKHLITATGQRVTLRCSPRSGDLSVYWYQQSLDQGLQFLIQYYNGEERAKGNILERFSAQQFPDLHSELNLSSLELGDSALYFCASSVPGNTIYFGEGSWLTVV.

This rearrangement joins TRBV11-2 to TRBJ2-2; no clear D. Looked up from germline, CDR1 is SGHAT and CDR2 is FQNNGV. Trimming took off 4 bases at V and 5 bases at J, with 5 bases between the two ends. The CDR3 totals 12 residues. The CDR3: CASSSVTGELFF. The CDR3 coding sequence is TGTGCCAGCAGCTCCGTTACCGGGGAGCTGTTTTTT.

The chain has TRBV5-4 and TRBJ1-4, with TRBD1 matching over 7 bases. V dropped 4 bases and J dropped 8; count of bases not matched to a gene: 11. The CDR3 contains 15 residues. Germline CDR1 and CDR2: SGHNT and YYREEE (reference sequence). The CDR3 DNA is TGTGCCAGCAGCGCGTCCACAGGGGCCGAAGAAAAACTGTTTTTT. Translated: CASSASTGAEEKLFF.

V and J are TRBV4-1 and TRBJ1-2; no clear D. This CDR3 is built from 15 residues. The germline V gene has CDR1 MGHRA and CDR2 YSYEKL. Trimming removed 0 bases at V and 8 bases at J, with 16 bases between. The CDR3 region has the DNA TGCGCCAGCAGCCAAGATAGCGCCGACTCGGAGGGCTACACCTTC. Translation: CASSQDSADSEGYTF.

The chain couples TRBV4-1 to TRBJ1-5; D gene ambiguous. Germline CDR1 and CDR2: MGHRA and YSYEKL. The V gene lost 4 bases and the J gene lost 9 bases, with 19 bases spanning the gap. This CDR3 is built from 15 residues. CDR3 nucleotides: TGCGCCAGCAGCCCTCGGTGGCCCACGGAGGCGCCCCAGCATTTT. Translating it yields CASSPRWPTEAPQHF.

The chain employs TRBV7-9 and TRBJ1-1, with D possibly being TRBD1 (6 bases). This CDR3 has 16 residues. Trimming removed 1 base at V and 0 bases at J, with 12 bases between. Germline V gene lookup returns CDR1 SEHNR and CDR2 FQNEAQ (reference sequence). The CDR3 bases are TGTGCCAGCAGCTTAGATGGGGGCAGTATGAACACTGAAGCTTTCTTT. This gives the protein CASSLDGGSMNTEAFF. Variable domain in full (rest from reference TRBV7-9 and TRBJ1-1): DTGVSQNPRHKITKRGQNVTFRCDPISEHNRLYWYRQTLGQGPEFLTYFQNEAQLEKSRLLSDRFSAERPKGSFSTLEIQRTEQGDSAMYLCASSLDGGSMNTEAFFGQGTRLTVV.

Remarks on this clone: Additional DNA sequences in this sample encode the identical CDR3. The CDR3 nucleotides read TGTGCCAGCAGCGTAGGGAACTATGGCTACACCTTC. Translation gives CASSVGNYGYTF. The chain employs TRBV9 and TRBJ1-2; D call uncertain. Between the trimmed V and J ends, which lost 0 bases and 2 bases, there was a span of 2 bases. Germline V CDR1 and CDR2: SGDLS, YYNGEE. This CDR3 has 12 residues.

This chain joins TRBV11-2 and TRBJ2-5; D is undetermined. The CDR3 is 14 amino acids. The germline CDR1 and CDR2 sequences are SGHAT and FQNNGV. The germline V and J ends were trimmed by 0 bases and 5 bases, with 10 bases remaining between them. CDR3 region: CASSLDPGSETQYF. CDR3 in DNA: TGTGCCAGCAGCTTAGATCCGGGCTCGGAGACCCAGTACTTC.

V gene TRBV4-1 combines with J gene TRBJ1-1; no clear D. Trimming removed 5 bases at V and 4 bases at J, with 11 bases between. The CDR3 has 13 residues. Germline values: CDR1 MGHRA, CDR2 YSYEKL. CDR3 sequence (DNA): TGCGCCAGCAGCGCCAGGCTAGGCACTGAAGCTTTCTTT. Translated, it gives CASSARLGTEAFF.

This sequence joins TRBV5-4 and TRBJ1-1; the D gene is possibly TRBD1 (5 bases). This CDR3 is built from 15 residues. V gave up 0 bases and J gave up 1 base, with 10 bases separating them. Germline-derived CDR1 and CDR2 are SGHNT and YYREEE (reference sequence). CDR3 coding DNA: TGTGCCAGCAGCTTGGCGTGGGGCCCGAACACTGAAGCTTTCTTT. This sequence encodes CASSLAWGPNTEAFF. Based on the CDR3 plus reference TRBV5-4 and TRBJ1-1, the full variable domain is ETGVTQSPTHLIKTRGQQVTLRCSSQSGHNTVSWYQQALGQGPQFIFQYYREEENGRGNFPPRFSGLQFPNYSSELNVNALELDDSALYLCASSLAWGPNTEAFFGQGTRLTVV.

A remark on this clone: Other DNA sequences in the sample encode the same CDR3. The chain carries TRBV9 and TRBJ2-3; no definite D call. The CDR3 totals 15 residues. Germline-derived CDR1 and CDR2 are SGDLS and YYNGEE. Between the trimmed V and J ends, which lost 0 bases and 0 bases, there was a span of 8 bases. CDR3 sequence reads: CASSVGAISTDTQYF. In DNA, the CDR3 is TGTGCCAGCAGCGTAGGGGCAATTAGCACAGATACGCAGTATTTT.

This clone was detected once. The V gene is TRBV4-3, the J gene TRBJ1-1, with D maybe TRBD1 (5 bases). The ends were cut back, 4 bases at V and 1 base at J, with 13 bases in the middle. CDR1 and CDR2 from the germline V gene are LGHNA and YSLEER. CDR3 length: 15 residues. CDR3 in DNA: TGCGCCAGCAGCCCCGGTGGGGCAGGGAACACTGAAGCTTTCTTT. The encoded protein is CASSPGGAGNTEAFF.

The CDR3 loop reads CASKPTGGGLGYTF. For the CDR3, the DNA is TGTGCCAGCAAACCCACAGGGGGCGGGTTGGGCTACACCTTC. This chain joins TRBV2 and TRBJ1-2, with 9 bases fitting TRBD1. The CDR3 covers 14 residues. The junction had 11 bases not matched to a gene; V was cut back by 7 bases and J by 8 bases. The germline CDR1 and CDR2 sequences are SNHLY and FYNNEI.

This clone was seen a handful of times. The V and J genes are TRBV7-8 and TRBJ1-2, with D possibly being TRBD1 (5 bases). Germline CDR1 and CDR2: SGHVS and FQNEAQ. Trimming stripped 0 bases from V and 4 bases from J, with 12 bases between. The CDR3 consists of 15 residues. CDR3 protein: CASSLAGQKFYGYTF. The CDR3 bases are TGTGCCAGCAGCTTAGCGGGGCAGAAGTTCTATGGCTACACCTTC.

V usage is TRBV27 and J usage is TRBJ2-3, with D possibly matching TRBD2 (5 bases). Germline CDR1 reads MNHEY; CDR2 reads SMNVEV (reference sequence). The CDR3 totals 14 residues. Deletions cut 6 bases from V and 2 bases from J, with 12 bases between. CDR3 sequence reads: CASRVGVSTDTQYF. Written as DNA, the CDR3 is TGTGCCAGCAGAGTCGGGGTGTCCACAGATACGCAGTATTTT.

This chain connects TRBV7-4 to TRBJ2-5; D unclear. CDR1 SGHVT and CDR2 SQSDAQ come from the germline V gene. Trimming left V 5 bases short and J 2 bases short, with 9 bases between. The CDR3 consists of 13 residues. CDR3 amino acids: CASSQPEQETQYF. CDR3 sequence (DNA): TGTGCCAGCAGCCAACCAGAGCAAGAGACCCAGTACTTC.

This clone was picked up one time. Other DNA sequences in the sample encode the same CDR3. The rearrangement links TRBV2 to TRBJ1-3, with D possibly matching TRBD1 (5 bases). In germline, CDR1 is SNHLY, CDR2 FYNNEI. The CDR3 has 14 amino acids. Between the trimmed V and J ends, which lost 4 bases and 4 bases, there was a span of 11 bases. CDR3 coding DNA: TGTGCCAGCAGTGCCGGGGGGGAAGGAAACACCATATATTTT. Its translation: CASSAGGEGNTIYF.

V is TRBV4-1 and J is TRBJ1-1; D possibly corresponds to TRBD1 (6 bases). Trimming took off 4 bases at V and 4 bases at J, with 16 bases between the two ends. Per germline, CDR1 MGHRA and CDR2 YSYEKL. This CDR3 spans 15 amino acids. CDR3 sequence reads: CASSLRQVEGTEAFF. CDR3 coding DNA: TGCGCCAGCAGCCTCCGACAGGTTGAAGGCACTGAAGCTTTCTTT.

CDR3 sequence reads: CASSWETLNTEAFF. In DNA form, the CDR3 reads TGTGCCAGCAGTTGGGAGACGTTGAACACTGAAGCTTTCTTT. This chain links TRBV6-6 with TRBJ1-1; D not resolved. With 4 bases removed from V and 0 bases from J, the gap between germline ends came to 9 bases. Germline CDR1 MNHNY, CDR2 SVGAGI (reference sequence). The CDR3 spans 14 residues.

The V and J genes are TRBV28 and TRBJ1-2, with D maybe TRBD1 (6 bases). Trimming removed 3 bases from V and 5 bases from J, with 13 bases in between. Germline V gives CDR1 MDHEN, CDR2 SYDVKM. The CDR3 covers 14 residues. CDR3 nucleotide sequence: TGTGCCAGCAGTTTTACAGGGTTAGGTTATGGCTACACCTTC. Amino acid sequence: CASSFTGLGYGYTF.

About this clone: Other nucleotide sequences from this sample produce the same CDR3. The V and J genes are TRBV5-6 and TRBJ2-1, with D possibly matching TRBD2 (7 bases). In germline, CDR1 is SGHDT, CDR2 YYEEEE. The CDR3 contains 15 residues. V was pared by 0 bases and J by 4 bases, with 11 bases between. The CDR3 region has the DNA TGTGCCAGCAGCTTGGAGGGGGGGCCTTACAATGAGCAGTTCTTC. Its protein product is CASSLEGGPYNEQFF.

The chain recombines TRBV5-1 with TRBJ1-1; 7 positions match TRBD1. CDR1 SGHRS and CDR2 YFSETQ come from the germline V gene. This CDR3 is 18 amino acids long. The J segment lost 4 bases and the V segment lost 3 bases, leaving 18 bases of the junction unmatched. CDR3 DNA: TGCGCCAGCAGCTCACCCCCCCCGGCGAGACAGGGATTCACTGAAGCTTTCTTT. Amino acids: CASSSPPPARQGFTEAFF.

V and J are TRBV30 and TRBJ2-5; 10 nucleotides match TRBD2. The CDR3 is made up of 17 amino acids. In germline, CDR1 is GTSNPN, CDR2 SVGIG (reference sequence). With 0 bases clipped from V and 4 bases from J, the junction kept 11 bases outside the gene matches. CDR3: CAWSVSLAGDLVETQYF. As DNA, the CDR3 is TGTGCCTGGAGTGTGAGTCTAGCGGGGGATTTGGTAGAGACCCAGTACTTC.

The genes are TRBV29-1 and TRBJ1-1, with 8 bases identical to TRBD1. CDR3 size: 19 residues. V gave up 0 bases and J gave up 4 bases; unmatched junction bases: 19. CDR1 is SQVTM and CDR2 is ANQGSEA in the germline V gene. The CDR3 here is CSVEEETVAGGYGGTEAFF. The DNA for the CDR3 is TGCAGCGTTGAAGAAGAAACGGTTGCAGGGGGCTACGGAGGCACTGAAGCTTTCTTT.

The J gene is TRBJ2-5, the V gene TRBV10-3; unclear D gene. The V and J ends lost 0 bases and 0 bases respectively, with 8 bases between them. CDR3 size: 15 residues. Germline-derived CDR1 and CDR2 are ENHRY and SYGVKD. In nucleotides, the CDR3 is TGTGCCATCAGTGAGTCGTTGGAGTACCAAGAGACCCAGTACTTC. Translated, it gives CAISESLEYQETQYF.